The present entry profiles one T cell receptor beta chain with its context. The CDR3 extends 3 residues past the end of the read, so its final part is completed from the germline J gene. The data belong to a study of T cells in women clearing cervical HPV infection. The wider study: Case blood was drawn when the lesion was first found; control blood after infection became undetectable.

The germline V gene has CDR1 MNHEY and CDR2 SVGEGT. This CDR3 contains 15 residues. Trimming at V came to 4 bases and at J to 2 bases, leaving 2 bases not matched to a gene. Sequencing used immunoSEQ multiplex PCR; TCRdb keeps in-frame clones, though not all of them. Reported are approximately 49,000 clones; the ten largest clones contain around 1.6%. All participants had a single incident cervical HPV16 infection, and prevalent HPV16 infections were excluded. This clonotype was sampled from a woman aged 18 to 69 with a cervical HPV16 infection that either progressed to CIN3+ or cleared (not recorded which). V usage is TRBV6-2 or TRBV6-3 and J usage is TRBJ2-3, with TRBD2 matching over 11 bases. The sample consisted of blood buffy coat. Partial CDR3 DNA: TGTGCCAGCAGTTTAGCGGGGGGGTACACAGATACG. Translated: CASSLAGGYTDT. The complete CDR3 sequence is CASSLAGGYTDTQYF.